This T cell receptor beta chain was observed in a study of blood T cell repertoires in COVID-19. Background on the study: Collection of acute and convalescent COVID-19 samples took place in the United States, Italy and Spain.

The length of the CDR3 is 13 residues. Germline V gene sequence: CDR1 SQVTM, CDR2 ANQGSEA. Trimming left V 5 bases short and J 11 bases short, with 21 bases between. Methods used by the authors: Estimation of nucleated cell counts was performed using reference gene primer amplification. Method: immunoSEQ multiplex PCR; TCRdb's copy keeps in-frame clones and lacks some. D and trimming were read from the DNA, whereas the V and J calls and clone size are those reported in that table. Counted here are approximately 150,000 clones, about 86% occurring once; the ten biggest clones make up roughly 3%. This receptor was taken from a man between 65 and 85 years old with acute or convalescent COVID-19. The chain uses TRBV29-1 and TRBJ1-1; a possible D gene is TRBD1 (5 bases). Sequencing input: peripheral blood. The CDR3, as DNA: TGCAGCGTTCGGTTGACAGATCCTTCCGAGGCTTTCTTT. Amino acid sequence: CSVRLTDPSEAFF.